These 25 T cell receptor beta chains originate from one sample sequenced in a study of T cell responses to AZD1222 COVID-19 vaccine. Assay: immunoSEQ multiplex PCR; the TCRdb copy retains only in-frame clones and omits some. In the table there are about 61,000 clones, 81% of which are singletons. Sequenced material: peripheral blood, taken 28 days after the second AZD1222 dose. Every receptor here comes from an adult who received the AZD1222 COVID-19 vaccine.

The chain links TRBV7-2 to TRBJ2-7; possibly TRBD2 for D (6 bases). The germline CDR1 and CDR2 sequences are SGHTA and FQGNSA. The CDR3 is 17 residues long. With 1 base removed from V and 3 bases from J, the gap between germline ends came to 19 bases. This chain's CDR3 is CASSLVVGGSRLYEQYF. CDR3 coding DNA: TGTGCCAGCAGCTTAGTGGTGGGGGGTTCACGCCTCTACGAGCAGTACTTC.

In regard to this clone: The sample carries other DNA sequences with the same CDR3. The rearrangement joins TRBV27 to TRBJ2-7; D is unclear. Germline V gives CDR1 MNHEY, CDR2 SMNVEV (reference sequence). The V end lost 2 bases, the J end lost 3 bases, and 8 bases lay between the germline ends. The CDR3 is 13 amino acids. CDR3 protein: CASSLRAYYEQYF. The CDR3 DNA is TGTGCCAGCAGTTTAAGGGCTTACTACGAGCAGTACTTC.

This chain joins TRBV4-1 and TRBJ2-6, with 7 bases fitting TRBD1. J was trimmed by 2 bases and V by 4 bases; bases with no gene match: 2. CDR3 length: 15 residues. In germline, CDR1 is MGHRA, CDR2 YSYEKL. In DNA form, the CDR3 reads TGCGCCAGCAGCCCGACAGGGACTGGGGCCAACGTCCTGACTTTC. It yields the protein CASSPTGTGANVLTF.

CDR3 sequence: CASRSPFFGGTEAFF. The CDR3 DNA sequence: TGTGCCAGTAGGTCTCCCTTCTTTGGAGGCACTGAAGCTTTCTTT. V usage is TRBV19 and J usage is TRBJ1-1; D ambiguous. CDR1 LNHDA and CDR2 SQIVND come from the germline V gene (reference sequence). The CDR3 has 15 residues. V dropped 6 bases and J dropped 4 bases, with 18 bases sitting between them.

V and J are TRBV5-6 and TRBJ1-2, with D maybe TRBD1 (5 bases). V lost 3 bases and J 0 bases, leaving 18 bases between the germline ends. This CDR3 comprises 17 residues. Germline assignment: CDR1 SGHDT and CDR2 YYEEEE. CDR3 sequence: CASSSLLLGVPNYGYTF. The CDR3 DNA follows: TGTGCCAGCAGCTCGCTACTTTTGGGGGTACCTAACTATGGCTACACCTTC.

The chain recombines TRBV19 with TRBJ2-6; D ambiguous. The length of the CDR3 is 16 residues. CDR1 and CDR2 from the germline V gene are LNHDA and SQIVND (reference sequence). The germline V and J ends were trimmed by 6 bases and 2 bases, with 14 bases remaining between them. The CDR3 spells CASSQNDIAGANVLTF. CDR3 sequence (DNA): TGTGCCAGTAGCCAAAATGACATAGCTGGGGCCAACGTCCTGACTTTC.

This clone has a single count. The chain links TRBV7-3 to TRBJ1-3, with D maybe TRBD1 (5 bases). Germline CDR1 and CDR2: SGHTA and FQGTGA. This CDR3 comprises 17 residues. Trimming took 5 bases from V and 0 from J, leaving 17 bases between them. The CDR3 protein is CASSPIGGLFSGNTIYF. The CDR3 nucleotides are TGTGCCAGCAGCCCAATCGGGGGTCTCTTCTCTGGAAACACCATATATTTT. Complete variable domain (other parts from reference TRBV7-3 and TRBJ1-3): GAGVSQTPSNKVTEKGKYVELRCDPISGHTALYWYRQSLGQGPEFLIYFQGTGAADDSGLPNDRFFAVRPEGSVSTLKIQRTERGDSAVYLCASSPIGGLFSGNTIYFGEGSWLTVV.

This CDR3 is CAISESRGASYEQYF. The DNA for the CDR3 is TGTGCCATCAGTGAGTCGAGAGGGGCGTCCTACGAGCAGTACTTC. J is TRBJ2-7 and V is TRBV10-3; TRBD1 or TRBD2 may be the D gene (5 bases each). This CDR3 has 15 residues. Trimming took off 0 bases at V and 1 base at J, with 10 bases between the two ends. Germline CDR1 and CDR2: ENHRY and SYGVKD.

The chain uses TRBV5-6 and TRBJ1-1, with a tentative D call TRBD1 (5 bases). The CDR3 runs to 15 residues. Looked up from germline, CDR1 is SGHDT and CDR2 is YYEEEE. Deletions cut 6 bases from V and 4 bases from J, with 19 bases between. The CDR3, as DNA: TGTGCCAGCAATGAGGGGTTCGGGGGGACCACTGAAGCTTTCTTT. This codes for CASNEGFGGTTEAFF.

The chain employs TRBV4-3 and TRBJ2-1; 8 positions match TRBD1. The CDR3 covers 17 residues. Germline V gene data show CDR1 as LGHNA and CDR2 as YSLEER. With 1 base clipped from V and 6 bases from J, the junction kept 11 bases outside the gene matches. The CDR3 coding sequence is TGCGCCAGCAGCCAAGTCAAGGACAGGGATTTCGGCAATGAGCAGTTCTTC. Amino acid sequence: CASSQVKDRDFGNEQFF.

In nucleotides, the CDR3 is TGTGCCATCAGTGAGTCAGGGGGGGGCTACACCTTC. This encodes CAISESGGGYTF. The rearrangement uses TRBV10-3 and TRBJ1-2; TRBD1 might be the D (6 bases). The CDR3 is 12 residues long. Looked up from germline, CDR1 is ENHRY and CDR2 is SYGVKD. V was trimmed by 0 bases and J by 8 bases, leaving 7 bases between them.

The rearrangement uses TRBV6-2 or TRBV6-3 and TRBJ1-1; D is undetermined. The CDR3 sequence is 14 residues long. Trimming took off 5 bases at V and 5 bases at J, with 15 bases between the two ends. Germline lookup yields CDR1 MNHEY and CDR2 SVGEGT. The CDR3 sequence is CASSPQRGRTEAFF. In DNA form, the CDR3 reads TGTGCCAGCAGTCCCCAACGGGGTAGGACTGAAGCTTTCTTT.

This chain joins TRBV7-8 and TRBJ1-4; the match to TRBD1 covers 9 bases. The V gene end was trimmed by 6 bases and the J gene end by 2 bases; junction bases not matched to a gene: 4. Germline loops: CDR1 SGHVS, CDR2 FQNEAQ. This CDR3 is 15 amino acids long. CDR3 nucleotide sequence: TGTGCCAGCAGTCACGGACAGGGGACTAATGAAAAACTGTTTTTT. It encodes CASSHGQGTNEKLFF.

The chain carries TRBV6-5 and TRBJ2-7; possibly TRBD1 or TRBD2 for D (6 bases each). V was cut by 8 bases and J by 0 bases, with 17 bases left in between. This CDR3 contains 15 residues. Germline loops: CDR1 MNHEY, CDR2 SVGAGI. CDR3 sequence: CASFPGDTSSYEQYF. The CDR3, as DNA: TGTGCCAGCTTTCCGGGGGACACGAGCTCCTACGAGCAGTACTTC.

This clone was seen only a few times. The CDR3 sequence: CASVRGRGFYEQYF. The CDR3 DNA reads as TGTGCCAGCGTCCGTGGGAGGGGCTTCTACGAGCAGTACTTC. The chain has TRBV6-6 and TRBJ2-7; TRBD2 aligns across 7 bases. V lost 8 bases to trimming and J lost 3 bases; unmatched junction nucleotides: 10. Germline lookup yields CDR1 MNHNY and CDR2 SVGAGI (reference sequence). This CDR3 is built from 14 residues.

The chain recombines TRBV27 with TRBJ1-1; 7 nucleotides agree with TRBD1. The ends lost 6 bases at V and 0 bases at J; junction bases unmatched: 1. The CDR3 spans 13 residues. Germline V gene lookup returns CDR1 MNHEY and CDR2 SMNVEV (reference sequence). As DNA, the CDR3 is TGTGCCAGCAGGACAGGGATGAACACTGAAGCTTTCTTT. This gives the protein CASRTGMNTEAFF.

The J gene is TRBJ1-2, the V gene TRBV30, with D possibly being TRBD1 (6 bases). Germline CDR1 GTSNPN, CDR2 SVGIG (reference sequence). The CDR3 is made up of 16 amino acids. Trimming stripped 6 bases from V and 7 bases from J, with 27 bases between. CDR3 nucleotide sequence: TGTGCCTGCGGACTCACTCACACAGGGATTGAGGTTGGCTACACCTTC. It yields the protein CACGLTHTGIEVGYTF.

The CDR3 loop is CASSFPGANEKLFF. Here the CDR3 DNA reads TGTGCCAGCAGTTTTCCGGGGGCTAATGAAAAACTGTTTTTT. This chain links TRBV28 with TRBJ1-4, with D maybe TRBD1 (5 bases). The CDR3 runs to 14 residues. The germline CDR1 and CDR2 sequences are MDHEN and SYDVKM. Trimming took off 3 bases at V and 3 bases at J, with 8 bases between the two ends.

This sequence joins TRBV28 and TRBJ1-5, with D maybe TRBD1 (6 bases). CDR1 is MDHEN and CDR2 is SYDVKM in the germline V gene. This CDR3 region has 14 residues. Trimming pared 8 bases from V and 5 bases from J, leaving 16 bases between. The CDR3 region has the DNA TGTGCCAGCGCGATAAGTGGGGGGCATCAGCCCCAGCATTTT. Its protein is CASAISGGHQPQHF.

CDR3: CATSRESASTDTQYF. CDR3 DNA sequence: TGTGCCACCAGCAGAGAGAGTGCTAGCACAGATACGCAGTATTTT. This chain joins TRBV15 and TRBJ2-3; D not resolved. CDR1 and CDR2 (germline): LNHNV, YYDKDF (reference sequence). Trimming stripped 0 bases from V and 0 bases from J, with 7 bases between. CDR3 length: 15 residues.

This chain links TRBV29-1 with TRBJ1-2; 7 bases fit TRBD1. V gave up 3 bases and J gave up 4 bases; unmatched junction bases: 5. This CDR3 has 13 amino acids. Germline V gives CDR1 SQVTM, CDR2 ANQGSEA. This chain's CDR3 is CSVDDRDSYGYTF. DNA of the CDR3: TGCAGCGTTGATGACAGGGACAGCTATGGCTACACCTTC.

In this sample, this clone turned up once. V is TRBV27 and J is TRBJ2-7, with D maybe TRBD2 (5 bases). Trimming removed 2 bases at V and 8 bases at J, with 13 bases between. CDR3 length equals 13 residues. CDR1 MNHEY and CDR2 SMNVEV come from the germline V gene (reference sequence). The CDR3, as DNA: TGTGCCAGCAGTTTACGACCGGGAACCCAGCAGTACTTC. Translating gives CASSLRPGTQQYF.

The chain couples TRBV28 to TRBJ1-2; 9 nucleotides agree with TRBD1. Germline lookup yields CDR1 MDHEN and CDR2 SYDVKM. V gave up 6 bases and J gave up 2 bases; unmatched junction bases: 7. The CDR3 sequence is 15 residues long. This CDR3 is CASSLEGQGNYGYTF. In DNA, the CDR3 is TGTGCCAGCAGCCTGGAAGGACAGGGGAACTATGGCTACACCTTC.

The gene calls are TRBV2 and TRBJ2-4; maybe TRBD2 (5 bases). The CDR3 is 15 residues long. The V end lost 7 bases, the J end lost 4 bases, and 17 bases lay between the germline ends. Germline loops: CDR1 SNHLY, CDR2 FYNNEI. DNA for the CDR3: TGTGCCAGCATCCGCACTGACCGGGGAAAAAACATTCAGTACTTC. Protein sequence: CASIRTDRGKNIQYF.

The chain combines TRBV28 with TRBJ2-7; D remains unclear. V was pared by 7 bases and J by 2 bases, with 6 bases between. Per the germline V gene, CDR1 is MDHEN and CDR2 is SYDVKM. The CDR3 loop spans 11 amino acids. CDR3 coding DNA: TGTGCCAGCAAGCAGGCCTACGAGCAGTACTTC. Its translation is CASKQAYEQYF. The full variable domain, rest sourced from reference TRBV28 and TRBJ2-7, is DVKVTQSSRYLVKRTGEKVFLECVQDMDHENMFWYRQDPGLGLRLIYFSYDVKMKEKGDIPEGYSVSREKKERFSLILESASTNQTSMYLCASKQAYEQYFGPGTRLTVT.